Listed below are T cell receptor beta chains from one sample, sequenced in a study of CD8 T cells in Susac syndrome. TCRdb re-called the immunoSEQ multiplex PCR reads with MiXCR, one entry per CDR3 protein. The sample lists around 120,000 distinct CDR3 sequences; approximately 93% were seen once. Sample: CD4+ T cells from PBMCs. The receptors stem from a human donor with multiple sclerosis. The CDR3 runs from the conserved cysteine through the conserved F or W. The D gene is left open where the match is weak. Clone size, where shown, is once, few, many, or a class for clones that have expanded.

V gene: TRBV6-5
J gene: TRBJ1-4
D gene: NA
clone size: NA
CDR3 DNA: TGTGCCAGCAGTTACAGCGGTACACTTAATGAAAAACTGTTTTTT
CDR3 protein: CASSYSGTLNEKLFF

V gene: TRBV2
J gene: TRBJ2-5
D gene: TRBD2
clone size: NA
CDR3 DNA: TGTGCCAGCAATCAGCGGGGGGGTCTGGAGACCCAGTACTTC
CDR3 protein: CASNQRGGLETQYF

V gene: TRBV11-3
J gene: TRBJ2-3
D gene: TRBD1
clone size: NA
CDR3 DNA: TGTGCCAGCTCCCCCGGGACAGGGAACACAGATACGCAGTATTTT
CDR3 protein: CASSPGTGNTDTQYF

V gene: TRBV5-1
J gene: TRBJ2-3
D gene: NA
clone size: NA
CDR3 DNA: TGCGCCAGCAGCTTGGAGTTCAGGGACGCAGATACGCAGTATTTT
CDR3 protein: CASSLEFRDADTQYF

V gene: TRBV27
J gene: TRBJ1-6
D gene: TRBD1
clone size: NA
CDR3 DNA: TGTGCCAGCAGTTACAGGGGCTATAATTCACCCCTCCACTTT
CDR3 protein: CASSYRGYNSPLHF

V gene: TRBV14
J gene: TRBJ2-1
D gene: NA
clone size: NA
CDR3 DNA: TGTGCCAGCAGCCAAACCCCTACTTACAGGGCCCGCAATGAGCAGTTCTTC
CDR3 protein: CASSQTPTYRARNEQFF

V gene: TRBV29-1
J gene: TRBJ2-4
D gene: NA
clone size: NA
CDR3 DNA: TGCAGCGTTGAGGTATCGGCCAAAAACATTCAGTACTTC
CDR3 protein: CSVEVSAKNIQYF

V gene: TRBV25-1
J gene: TRBJ2-1
D gene: TRBD1
clone size: NA
CDR3 DNA: TGTGCCAGCAGTGAATATATAGGCAGGGGGCTCTACAATGAGCAGTTCTTC
CDR3 protein: CASSEYIGRGLYNEQFF

V gene: TRBV2
J gene: TRBJ2-5
D gene: NA
clone size: NA
CDR3 DNA: TGTGCCAGCAGTGACCACTACCAAGAGACCCAGTACTTC
CDR3 protein: CASSDHYQETQYF

V gene: TRBV19
J gene: TRBJ2-3
D gene: TRBD2
clone size: NA
CDR3 DNA: TGTGCCAGTAGTCGTACGGGGAGCAGCGGGGCCGCAGATACGCAGTATTTT
CDR3 protein: CASSRTGSSGAADTQYF

V gene: TRBV2
J gene: TRBJ1-1
D gene: TRBD1
clone size: NA
CDR3 DNA: TGTGCCAGCAGTAACAGCCGACAGGGGACTGAAGCTTTCTTT
CDR3 protein: CASSNSRQGTEAFF

V gene: TRBV11-2
J gene: TRBJ2-7
D gene: NA
clone size: NA
CDR3 DNA: TGTGCCAGCAGCGGGTCAAGGACAGCACCATCCTACGAGCAGTACTTC
CDR3 protein: CASSGSRTAPSYEQYF

V gene: TRBV19
J gene: TRBJ1-6
D gene: NA
clone size: NA
CDR3 DNA: TGTGCCAGTAGTATTGACAGATTTAATTCACCCCTCCACTTT
CDR3 protein: CASSIDRFNSPLHF

V gene: TRBV20-1
J gene: TRBJ2-7
D gene: NA
clone size: NA
CDR3 DNA: TGCAGTGCTAGAGATTACCAGGCCGTTGCCTACGAGCAGTACTTC
CDR3 protein: CSARDYQAVAYEQYF

V gene: TRBV7-9
J gene: TRBJ2-1
D gene: TRBD1
clone size: NA
CDR3 DNA: TGTGCCAGCAGCTTTCTCCCCGGGACAGGGAGAGATGAGCAGTTCTTC
CDR3 protein: CASSFLPGTGRDEQFF

V gene: TRBV7-9
J gene: TRBJ1-1
D gene: NA
clone size: NA
CDR3 DNA: TGTGCCAGCAGCTTAGCTATGGACAAAGGGACTGAAGCTTTCTTT
CDR3 protein: CASSLAMDKGTEAFF

V gene: TRBV3-1
J gene: TRBJ2-6
D gene: NA
clone size: NA
CDR3 DNA: TGTGCCAGCAGCCGGGCCCACTCTGGGGCCAACGTCCTGACTTTC
CDR3 protein: CASSRAHSGANVLTF

V gene: TRBV6-5
J gene: TRBJ1-6
D gene: NA
clone size: NA
CDR3 DNA: TGTGCCAGCAGTTACTCACCCCGGGGGAATTCACCCCTCCACTTT
CDR3 protein: CASSYSPRGNSPLHF

V gene: TRBV10-3
J gene: TRBJ1-1
D gene: TRBD1
clone size: NA
CDR3 DNA: TGTGCCATCAGTGAGTCCTGGACAGGCTATGAAGCTTTCTTT
CDR3 protein: CAISESWTGYEAFF

V gene: TRBV7-9
J gene: TRBJ2-1
D gene: NA
clone size: NA
CDR3 DNA: TGTGCCAGCAGTCCCCGGACAGCCCCCAATGAGCAGTTCTTC
CDR3 protein: CASSPRTAPNEQFF

V gene: TRBV9
J gene: TRBJ2-5
D gene: TRBD2
clone size: NA
CDR3 DNA: TGTGCCAGCAGCGTAGGGGTAGCGGGGGGGCCTTCGGAGACCCAGTACTTC
CDR3 protein: CASSVGVAGGPSETQYF

V gene: TRBV14
J gene: TRBJ1-1
D gene: NA
clone size: few
CDR3 DNA: TGTGCCAGCAGCCAAGTTCGGGGCGCTGAAGCTTTCTTT
CDR3 protein: CASSQVRGAEAFF

V gene: TRBV7-9
J gene: TRBJ2-3
D gene: NA
clone size: NA
CDR3 DNA: TGTGCCAGCAGTTCCTCGGACGGTAGCACAGATACGCAGTATTTT
CDR3 protein: CASSSSDGSTDTQYF

V gene: TRBV29-1
J gene: TRBJ1-3
D gene: TRBD1
clone size: NA
CDR3 DNA: TGCAGCGTCCGGCCAGGGGGGACTGGAAACACCATATATTTT
CDR3 protein: CSVRPGGTGNTIYF

V gene: TRBV29-1
J gene: TRBJ1-5
D gene: NA
clone size: NA
CDR3 DNA: TGCAGCGTTGGGGATCAGCCCCAGCATTTT
CDR3 protein: CSVGDQPQHF

V gene: TRBV5-5
J gene: TRBJ1-6
D gene: NA
clone size: NA
CDR3 DNA: TGTGCCAGCAGCTGGGAGGACGTGGGCGCTTCCTATAATTCACCCCTCCACTTT
CDR3 protein: CASSWEDVGASYNSPLHF

V gene: TRBV5-4
J gene: TRBJ2-5
D gene: NA
clone size: NA
CDR3 DNA: TGTGCCAGCAGCTTGTTGGGGCCGGGGGAGACCCAGTACTTC
CDR3 protein: CASSLLGPGETQYF

V gene: TRBV20-1
J gene: TRBJ1-1
D gene: NA
clone size: NA
CDR3 DNA: TGCAGTGCCGGGGGGGGGTATACTGAAGCTTTCTTT
CDR3 protein: CSAGGGYTEAFF